The rows below give T cell receptor beta chains drawn from one sample of a study of blood T cell repertoires in COVID-19. Clones were sequenced by immunoSEQ multiplex PCR, and TCRdb holds only the in-frame ones, with some missing. Of over 250,000 clones in the sample, around 91% were seen once. The sample taken for sequencing was peripheral blood. The receptors shown here come from a woman aged 55-69 years with acute or convalescent COVID-19. CDR3s include the opening cysteine and the closing phenylalanine or tryptophan. D genes are given only for firm matches. Clone sizes are given selectively: once, few, many, or a class where the clone is expanded.

V gene: TRBV3-1/TRBV3-2
D gene: TRBD2
J gene: TRBJ2-5
clone size: few
CDR3 protein: CASSQTRTSLETQYF
CDR3 DNA: TGTGCCAGCAGCCAAACCCGGACTAGCCTAGAGACCCAGTACTTC

V gene: TRBV5-1
D gene: NA
J gene: TRBJ2-6
clone size: NA
CDR3 protein: CASSLGRPSGANVLTF
CDR3 DNA: TGCGCCAGCAGCTTGGGGAGGCCCTCTGGGGCCAACGTCCTGACTTTC

V gene: TRBV29-1
D gene: NA
J gene: TRBJ2-1
clone size: NA
CDR3 protein: CSYSSYNEQFF
CDR3 DNA: TGCAGCTATAGCTCCTACAATGAGCAGTTCTTC

V gene: TRBV4-3
D gene: NA
J gene: TRBJ1-5
clone size: once
CDR3 protein: CASSQDPYQPQHF
CDR3 DNA: TGCGCCAGCAGCCAAGATCCGTATCAGCCCCAGCATTTT

V gene: TRBV28
D gene: TRBD1
J gene: TRBJ1-6
clone size: few
CDR3 protein: CASSPFRGTGGREVRNSPLHF
CDR3 DNA: TGTGCCAGCAGTCCCTTCCGGGGGACAGGGGGTAGAGAGGTCCGAAATTCACCCCTCCACTTT

V gene: TRBV2
D gene: NA
J gene: TRBJ2-4
clone size: NA
CDR3 protein: CASSDYVRPGDVKNIQYF
CDR3 DNA: TGTGCCAGCAGTGATTATGTTCGGCCAGGGGATGTCAAAAACATTCAGTACTTC

V gene: TRBV5-4
D gene: NA
J gene: TRBJ1-1
clone size: NA
CDR3 protein: CASSSLSAGPIAFF
CDR3 DNA: TGTGCCAGCAGCTCCCTCTCGGCGGGGCCGATAGCTTTCTTT

V gene: TRBV19
D gene: NA
J gene: TRBJ2-2
clone size: NA
CDR3 protein: CASSIVRIGELFF
CDR3 DNA: TGTGCCAGTAGTATAGTCCGTATTGGGGAGCTGTTTTTT

V gene: TRBV18
D gene: TRBD2
J gene: TRBJ2-7
clone size: NA
CDR3 protein: CASSPQREGLGEQYF
CDR3 DNA: TGTGCCAGCTCACCCCAGCGGGAGGGCCTGGGAGAGCAGTACTTC

V gene: TRBV12-5
D gene: NA
J gene: TRBJ1-1
clone size: NA
CDR3 protein: CASGSAVGTEAFF
CDR3 DNA: TGTGCTAGTGGTTCCGCGGTGGGCACTGAAGCTTTCTTT

V gene: TRBV10-2
D gene: TRBD1
J gene: TRBJ2-7
clone size: NA
CDR3 protein: CASSRPGQGGPSGEQYF
CDR3 DNA: TGCGCCAGCAGCCGACCGGGACAGGGGGGCCCTTCGGGCGAGCAGTACTTC

V gene: TRBV5-6
D gene: NA
J gene: TRBJ1-2
clone size: once
CDR3 protein: CASSLPGGGYTF
CDR3 DNA: TGTGCCAGCAGCTTGCCAGGTGGGGGCTACACCTTC